These T cell receptor beta chains were read from a single sample in a study of response to subunit inactivated influenza vaccine. TCRdb called the RT-PCR reads again in MiXCR, with one record for every CDR3 protein. In the table there are about 500,000 distinct CDR3 sequences, less than 7.5% of which are singletons. Sequencing used PBMCs from blood, obtained around 25 months after vaccination. The receptors shown here come from a man aged 45 to 75 who received an inactivated influenza vaccine. Each CDR3 is given with its conserved first and last residue. D genes are given only for firm matches. Size values are once, few and many counts, or a class for expanded clones, and some rows have none.

few	NA	TRBV11-2	TRBJ2-1	TGTGCCAGCATCTTGACCTCCGCCAACAATGAGCAGTTCTTC	CASILTSANNEQFF
NA	NA	TRBV20-1	TRBJ2-3	TGCAGTGCTAAAGTCGGGGGTAGCACAGATACGCAGTATTTT	CSAKVGGSTDTQYF
many	NA	TRBV7-9	TRBJ2-5	TGTGCCAGCAGCTTAGTTGCGCGCCAAGAGACCCAGTACTTC	CASSLVARQETQYF
NA	TRBD1	TRBV6-5	TRBJ1-2	TGTGCCAGCAGTTCCGCCGGGACAGCTTATGGCTACACCTTC	CASSSAGTAYGYTF
many	NA	TRBV12-3/TRBV12-4	TRBJ1-2	TGTGCCAGCAGCAAAGACGGATATGGCTACACCTTC	CASSKDGYGYTF
few	NA	TRBV2	TRBJ1-1	TGTGCCAGCGACAGATTGAACACTGAAGCTTTCTTT	CASDRLNTEAFF
NA	NA	TRBV4-2	TRBJ1-2	TGTGCCAGCAGCCAAAACAGGCTTGAGGTTGGTGGCTACACCTTC	CASSQNRLEVGGYTF
NA	NA	TRBV29-1	TRBJ2-7	TGCAGCGTTGAAGATCTAGGAGGGGGCTCTGGGTACGAGCAGTACTTC	CSVEDLGGGSGYEQYF
few	TRBD2	TRBV7-2	TRBJ2-7	TGTGCCAGCAGCTTAACCCTAGCGGCCTACGAGCAGTACTTC	CASSLTLAAYEQYF
few	NA	TRBV4-2	TRBJ1-2	TGTGCCAGCAGCCAAGCTTTGGCGGACGGCTATGGCTACACCTTC	CASSQALADGYGYTF
few	NA	TRBV29-1	TRBJ2-1	TGCAGCGCTGGAGGGAGTGGCTCCTACAATGAGCAGTTCTTC	CSAGGSGSYNEQFF
few	NA	TRBV7-2	TRBJ2-1	TGTGCCAGCAGCTTAAGGACAGTGGCCCACAATGAGCAGTTCTTC	CASSLRTVAHNEQFF
many	NA	TRBV20-1	TRBJ1-5	TGCAGTGCTATCCCCGGGGGCGGCAATCAGCCCCAGCATTTT	CSAIPGGGNQPQHF
NA	TRBD2	TRBV6-5	TRBJ2-2	TGTGCCAGCAGTTACTCAGGGACTAGCGGATCGCTCACCGGGGAGCTGTTTTTT	CASSYSGTSGSLTGELFF
many	TRBD1	TRBV27	TRBJ2-7	TGTGCCAGCAGTTTACAGGGGGCGCCAGGGGAGCAGTACTTC	CASSLQGAPGEQYF
NA	TRBD2	TRBV12-3/TRBV12-4	TRBJ2-3	TGTGCCAGCAGAAGTGGGACTAGCGGGAGCGCAGATACGCAGTATTTT	CASRSGTSGSADTQYF
few	TRBD2	TRBV18	TRBJ2-1	TGTGCCAGCTCACCCCTAGCGGGAAGTTCCTACAATGAGCAGTTCTTC	CASSPLAGSSYNEQFF
NA	TRBD1	TRBV5-1	TRBJ2-2	TGCGCCAGCAGCTTAAAAATACAGGGGGCCGGCGGGGAGCTGTTTTTT	CASSLKIQGAGGELFF
few	TRBD1	TRBV20-1	TRBJ2-7	TGCAGTGCTATATATCCACAGGGGACCTCCTACGAGCAGTACTTC	CSAIYPQGTSYEQYF
NA	TRBD1	TRBV6-5	TRBJ1-6	TGTGCCAGCAGTTCAATCCCGGGACAGAGAAATTCACCCCTCCACTTT	CASSSIPGQRNSPLHF
NA	NA	TRBV7-2	TRBJ2-3	TGTGCCAGCAGCAACCGGGACTCCTTCGGAGATACGCAGTATTTT	CASSNRDSFGDTQYF
NA	TRBD2	TRBV4-1	TRBJ2-1	TGCGCCAGCAGCCAAGTAGCGGGATCCCCCAATGAGCAGTTCTTC	CASSQVAGSPNEQFF
few	TRBD2	TRBV10-3	TRBJ2-3	TGTGCCACCCTTAGCGGGAGGGCTAATACGCAGTATTTT	CATLSGRANTQYF
NA	NA	TRBV10-3	TRBJ2-5	TGTGCCATCAGTGTGGAGATCCAAGAGACCCAGTACTTC	CAISVEIQETQYF
few	TRBD1	TRBV6-1	TRBJ2-7	TGTGCCAGCAGTGAAACAGGGGGATTCTACGAGCAGTACTTC	CASSETGGFYEQYF
many	NA	TRBV5-5	TRBJ2-5	TGTGCCAGCAGCTTGTGGGGTAAAGAGACCCAGTACTTC	CASSLWGKETQYF
few	NA	TRBV7-8	TRBJ2-3	TGTGCCAGCAGCTACCTAGACACAGATACGCAGTATTTT	CASSYLDTDTQYF
few	TRBD2	TRBV6-5	TRBJ2-2	TGTGCCAGCAGTTATCAGACTAGCGGGGAGAACACCGGGGAGCTGTTTTTT	CASSYQTSGENTGELFF